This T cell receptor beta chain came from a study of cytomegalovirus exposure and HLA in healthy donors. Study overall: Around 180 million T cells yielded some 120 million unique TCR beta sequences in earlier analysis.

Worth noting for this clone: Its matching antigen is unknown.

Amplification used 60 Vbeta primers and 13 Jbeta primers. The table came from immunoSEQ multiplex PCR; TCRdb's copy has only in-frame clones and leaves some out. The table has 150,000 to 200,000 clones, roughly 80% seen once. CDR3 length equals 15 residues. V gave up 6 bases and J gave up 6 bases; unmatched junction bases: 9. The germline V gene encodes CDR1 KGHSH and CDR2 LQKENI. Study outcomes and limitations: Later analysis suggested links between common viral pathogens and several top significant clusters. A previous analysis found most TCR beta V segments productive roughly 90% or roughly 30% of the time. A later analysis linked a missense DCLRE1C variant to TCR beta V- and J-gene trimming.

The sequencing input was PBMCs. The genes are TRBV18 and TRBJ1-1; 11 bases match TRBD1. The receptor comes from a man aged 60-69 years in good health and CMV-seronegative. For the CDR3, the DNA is TGTGCCAGCTCGGACCTGGGACAGGGGGATCCTGAAGCTTTCTTT. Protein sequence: CASSDLGQGDPEAFF.